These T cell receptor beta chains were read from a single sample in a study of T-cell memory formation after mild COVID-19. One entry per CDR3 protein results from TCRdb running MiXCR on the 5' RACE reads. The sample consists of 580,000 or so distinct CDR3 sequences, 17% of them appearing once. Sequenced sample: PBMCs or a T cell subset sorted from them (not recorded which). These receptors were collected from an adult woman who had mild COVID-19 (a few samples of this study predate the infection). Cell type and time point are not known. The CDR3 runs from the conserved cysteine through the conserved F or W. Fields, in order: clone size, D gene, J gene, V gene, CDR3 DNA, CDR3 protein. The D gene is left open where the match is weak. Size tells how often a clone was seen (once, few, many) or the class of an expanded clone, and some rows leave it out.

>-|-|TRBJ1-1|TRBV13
TGTGCCAGCAGCTCCCTTGCGGGGGTCACTGAAGCTTTCTTT
CASSSLAGVTEAFF
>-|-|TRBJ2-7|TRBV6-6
TGTGCCAGCAGTCGCGGAAGGGACAACTTCTCCTACGAGCAGTACTTC
CASSRGRDNFSYEQYF
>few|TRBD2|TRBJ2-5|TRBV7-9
TGTGCCAGCAGCCCAAAGGCTAGCGGGAATCCTGAAGAGACCCAGTACTTC
CASSPKASGNPEETQYF
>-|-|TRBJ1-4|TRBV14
TGTGCCAGCAGCCGCCAGTTGAGCACTAATGAAAAACTGTTTTTT
CASSRQLSTNEKLFF
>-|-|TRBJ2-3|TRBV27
TGTGCCAGCAGTTTATTAGTCCATAGCACAGATACGCAGTATTTT
CASSLLVHSTDTQYF
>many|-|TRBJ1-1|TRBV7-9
TGTGCCAGCAGCCTCCACGCGGGGGGGGGGCCTGAAGCTTTCTTT
CASSLHAGGGPEAFF
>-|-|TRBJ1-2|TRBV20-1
TGCAGTGCTAGGGCTAAATGGGGGGAAGGCTATGGCTACACCTTC
CSARAKWGEGYGYTF
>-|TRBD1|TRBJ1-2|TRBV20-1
TGCAGTGCTAGGCGACAGGGATTTAACTATGGCTACACCTTC
CSARRQGFNYGYTF
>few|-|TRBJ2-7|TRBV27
TGTGCCAGCAGTTTAGGGAACAGCGTCTCCTACGAGCAGTACTTC
CASSLGNSVSYEQYF
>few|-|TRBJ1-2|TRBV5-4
TGTGCCAGCACCCTCGGACAATCCCCATACCCCAACTATGGCTACACCTTC
CASTLGQSPYPNYGYTF
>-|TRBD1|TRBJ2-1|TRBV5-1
TGCGCCAGCAGCTCATTACCCCCCGGGACAGGGCTCTTCTCCTACAATGAGCAGTTCTTC
CASSSLPPGTGLFSYNEQFF
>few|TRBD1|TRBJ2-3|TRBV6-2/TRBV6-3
TGTGCCAGCAGTTACACCCGGACAGGGTCCCCAGATACGCAGTATTTT
CASSYTRTGSPDTQYF
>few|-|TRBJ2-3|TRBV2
TGTGCCAGCGGAAGGACCCTCCCCTCGCAGTATTTT
CASGRTLPSQYF
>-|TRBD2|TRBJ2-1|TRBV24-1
TGTGCCACCAGTGTTTCAGCGGGAGCTAGGGCTGGGGCCTACAATGAGCAGTTCTTC
CATSVSAGARAGAYNEQFF
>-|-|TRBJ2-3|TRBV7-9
TGTGCCAGCAGCTCAACCTGGGCTGTGGAAAGCACAGATACGCAGTATTTT
CASSSTWAVESTDTQYF
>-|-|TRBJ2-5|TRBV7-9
TGTGCCAGCAGCTCACTAGGGACACTACCCGTTCAAGAGACCCAGTACTTC
CASSSLGTLPVQETQYF
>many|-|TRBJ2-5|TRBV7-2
TGTGCCAGCAGCTTAAACAGAGGGAGCGGGGAGACCCAGTACTTC
CASSLNRGSGETQYF
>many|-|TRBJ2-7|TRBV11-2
TGTGCCAGCAGCTTATGGGGCGAGCAGTACTTC
CASSLWGEQYF
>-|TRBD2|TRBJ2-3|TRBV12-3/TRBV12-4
TGTGCCAGCACCAACAGAGCGGGAGCCCGCACAGATACGCAGTATTTT
CASTNRAGARTDTQYF
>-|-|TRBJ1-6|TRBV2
TGTGCCAGCAGCAAAGAGGGGGATCGGTCACCCCTCCACTTT
CASSKEGDRSPLHF
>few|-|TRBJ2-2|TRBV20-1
TGCAGTGCTAGGGCTGGGGGGGCCTCCGGGGAGCTGTTTTTT
CSARAGGASGELFF
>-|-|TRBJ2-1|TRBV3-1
TGTGCGACCAGAGGGGCCGAAAATGAGCAGTTCTTC
CATRGAENEQFF
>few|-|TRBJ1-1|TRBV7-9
TGTGCCAGCAGCGCCAAGACAGCGACTTTCTTT
CASSAKTATFF
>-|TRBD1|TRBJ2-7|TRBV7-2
TGTGCCAGCAGCTTCGCTAGACAGGGCCAGAACTACGAGCAGTACTTC
CASSFARQGQNYEQYF
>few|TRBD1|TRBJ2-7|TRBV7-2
TGTGCCAGCAGCATGACAGGGGGGAATACTGTGCAGTACTTC
CASSMTGGNTVQYF
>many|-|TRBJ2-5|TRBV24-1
TGTGCCACCAGCCGCGGGCGGGGAGAGACCCAGTACTTC
CATSRGRGETQYF
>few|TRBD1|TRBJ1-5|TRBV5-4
TGTGCCACCAGTCCCGGGGACAGTACAAATCAGCCCCAGCATTTT
CATSPGDSTNQPQHF
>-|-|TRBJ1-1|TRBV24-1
TGTGCCACCAGTGACACCAGGAACACTGAAGCTTTCTTT
CATSDTRNTEAFF
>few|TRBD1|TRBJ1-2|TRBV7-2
TGTGCCAGCAGCTTAGCCGGGACAGGGGACCTCTATGGCTACACCTTC
CASSLAGTGDLYGYTF
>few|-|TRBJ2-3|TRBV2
TGTGCCAGCAAGAGGGCGGGTACCACAGATACGCAGTATTTT
CASKRAGTTDTQYF
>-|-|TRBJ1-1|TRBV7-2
TGTGCCAGCAGCTTAGATAGTGGACTGATGAACACTGAAGCTTTCTTT
CASSLDSGLMNTEAFF
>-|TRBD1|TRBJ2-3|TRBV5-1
TGCGCCAGCAGCGCGGGACAGGGTGGGGCAGATACGCAGTATTTT
CASSAGQGGADTQYF
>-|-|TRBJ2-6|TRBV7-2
TGTGCCAGCAGCTTGCGGACAACCCCCGCCCTCTCTGGGGCCAACGTCCTGACTTTC
CASSLRTTPALSGANVLTF
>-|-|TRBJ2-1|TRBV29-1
TGCAGCGTTCTCGAAGGGGGAGTCTCCTACAATGAGCAGTTCTTC
CSVLEGGVSYNEQFF